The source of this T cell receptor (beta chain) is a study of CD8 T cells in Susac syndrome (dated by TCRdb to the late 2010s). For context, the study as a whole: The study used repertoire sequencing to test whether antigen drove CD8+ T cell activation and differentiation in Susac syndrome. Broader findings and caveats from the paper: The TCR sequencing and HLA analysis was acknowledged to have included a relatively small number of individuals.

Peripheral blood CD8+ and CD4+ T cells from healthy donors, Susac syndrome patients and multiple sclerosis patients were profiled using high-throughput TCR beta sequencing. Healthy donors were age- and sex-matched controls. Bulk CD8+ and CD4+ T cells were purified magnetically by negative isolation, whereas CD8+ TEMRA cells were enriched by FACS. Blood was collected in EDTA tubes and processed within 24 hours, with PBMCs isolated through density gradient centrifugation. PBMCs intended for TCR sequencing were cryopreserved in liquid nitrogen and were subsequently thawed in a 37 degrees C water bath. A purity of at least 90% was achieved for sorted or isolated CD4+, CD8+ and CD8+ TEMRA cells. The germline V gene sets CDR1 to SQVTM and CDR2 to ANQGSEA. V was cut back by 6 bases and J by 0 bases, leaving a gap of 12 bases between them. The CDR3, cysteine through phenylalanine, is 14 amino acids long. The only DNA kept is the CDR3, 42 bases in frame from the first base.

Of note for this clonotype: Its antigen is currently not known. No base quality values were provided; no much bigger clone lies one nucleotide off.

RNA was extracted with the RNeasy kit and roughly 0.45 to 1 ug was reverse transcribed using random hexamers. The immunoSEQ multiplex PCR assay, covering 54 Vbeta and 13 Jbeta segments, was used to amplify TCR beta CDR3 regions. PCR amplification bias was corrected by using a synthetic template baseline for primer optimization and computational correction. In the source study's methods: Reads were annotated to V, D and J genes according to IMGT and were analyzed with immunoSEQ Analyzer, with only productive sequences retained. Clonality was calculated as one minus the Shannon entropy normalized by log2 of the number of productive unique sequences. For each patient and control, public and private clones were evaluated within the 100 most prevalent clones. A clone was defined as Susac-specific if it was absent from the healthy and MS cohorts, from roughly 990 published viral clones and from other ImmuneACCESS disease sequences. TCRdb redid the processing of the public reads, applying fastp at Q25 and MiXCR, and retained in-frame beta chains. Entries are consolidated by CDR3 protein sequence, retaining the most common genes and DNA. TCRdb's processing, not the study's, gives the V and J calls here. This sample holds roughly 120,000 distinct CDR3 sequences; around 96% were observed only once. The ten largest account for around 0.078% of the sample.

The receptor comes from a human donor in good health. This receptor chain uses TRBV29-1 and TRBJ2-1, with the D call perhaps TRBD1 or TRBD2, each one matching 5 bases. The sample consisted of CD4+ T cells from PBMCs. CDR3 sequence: CSVAGTTSYNEQFF. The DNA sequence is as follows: TGCAGCGTGGCCGGGACCACCTCCTACAATGAGCAGTTCTTC.